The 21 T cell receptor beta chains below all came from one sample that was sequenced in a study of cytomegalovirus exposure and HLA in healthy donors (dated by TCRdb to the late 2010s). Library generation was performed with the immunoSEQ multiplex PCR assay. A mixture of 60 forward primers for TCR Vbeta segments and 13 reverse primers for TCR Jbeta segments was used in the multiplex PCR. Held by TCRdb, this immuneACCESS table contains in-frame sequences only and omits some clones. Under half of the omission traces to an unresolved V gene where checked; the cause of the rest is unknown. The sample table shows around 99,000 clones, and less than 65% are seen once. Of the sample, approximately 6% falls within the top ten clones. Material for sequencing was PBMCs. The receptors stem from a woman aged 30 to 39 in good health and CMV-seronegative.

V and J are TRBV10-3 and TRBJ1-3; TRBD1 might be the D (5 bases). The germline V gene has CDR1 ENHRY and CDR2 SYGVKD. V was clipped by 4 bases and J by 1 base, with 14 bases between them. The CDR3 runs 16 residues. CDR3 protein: CAISGLTVASGNTIYF. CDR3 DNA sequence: TGTGCCATCAGTGGTTTGACAGTCGCTTCTGGAAACACCATATATTTT.

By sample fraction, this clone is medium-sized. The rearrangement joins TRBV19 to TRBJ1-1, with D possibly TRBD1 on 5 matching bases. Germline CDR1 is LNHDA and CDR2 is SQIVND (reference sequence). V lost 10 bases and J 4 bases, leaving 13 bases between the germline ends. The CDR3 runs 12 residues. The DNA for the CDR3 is TGTGCCACCTTTCAGGGAGGCACTGAAGCTTTCTTT. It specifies CATFQGGTEAFF.

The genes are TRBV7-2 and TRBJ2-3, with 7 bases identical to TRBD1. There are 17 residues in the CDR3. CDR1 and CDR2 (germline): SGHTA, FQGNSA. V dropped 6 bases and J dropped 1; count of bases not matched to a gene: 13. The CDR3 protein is CASRYSYRGRGTDTQYF. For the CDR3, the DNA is TGTGCCAGCAGATACAGCTATAGGGGGCGCGGCACAGATACGCAGTATTTT.

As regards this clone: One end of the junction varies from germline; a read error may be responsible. CDR3 residues: CASSPFFFNCGYTF. The DNA of the CDR3 is TGCGCCAGCAGCCCGTTCTTTTTTAACTGTGGCTACACCTTC. The J gene is TRBJ1-2, the V gene TRBV5-1; D is uncertain. The CDR3 is made up of 14 amino acids. Germline V gives CDR1 SGHRS, CDR2 YFSETQ.

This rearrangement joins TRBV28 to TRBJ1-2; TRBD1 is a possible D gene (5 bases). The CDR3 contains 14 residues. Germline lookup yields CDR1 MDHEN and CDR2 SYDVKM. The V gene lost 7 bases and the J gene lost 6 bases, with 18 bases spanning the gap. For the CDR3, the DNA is TGTGCCAGCACACTCCCGGGGGGTTGGAATGGCTACACCTTC. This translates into CASTLPGGWNGYTF.

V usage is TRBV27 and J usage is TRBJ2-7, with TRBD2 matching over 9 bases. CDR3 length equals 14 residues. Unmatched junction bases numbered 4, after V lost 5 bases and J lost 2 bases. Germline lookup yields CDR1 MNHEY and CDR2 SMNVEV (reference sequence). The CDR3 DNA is TGTGCCAGCAGTCCGGGCGGGGGGGCCTACGAGCAGTACTTC. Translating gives CASSPGGGAYEQYF.

The CDR3 sequence is CASRIQGSGNTIYF. The CDR3 coding sequence is TGTGCCAGCAGAATACAGGGTTCTGGAAACACCATATATTTT. The V gene is TRBV7-6, the J gene TRBJ1-3; D perhaps matches TRBD1 (6 bases). Germline values: CDR1 SGHVS, CDR2 FNYEAQ. V lost 6 bases and J 1 base, leaving 10 bases between the germline ends. The CDR3 runs to 14 residues.

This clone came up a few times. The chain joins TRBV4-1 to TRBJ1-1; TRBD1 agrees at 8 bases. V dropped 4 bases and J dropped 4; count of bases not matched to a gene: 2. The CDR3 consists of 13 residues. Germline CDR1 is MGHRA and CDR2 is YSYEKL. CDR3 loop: CASSRTGTTEAFF. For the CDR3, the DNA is TGCGCCAGCAGCCGGACAGGGACCACTGAAGCTTTCTTT.

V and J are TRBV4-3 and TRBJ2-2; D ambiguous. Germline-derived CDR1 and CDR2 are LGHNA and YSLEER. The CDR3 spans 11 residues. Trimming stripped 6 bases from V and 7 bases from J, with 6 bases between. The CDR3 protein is CASSFGGELFF. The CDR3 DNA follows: TGCGCCAGCAGTTTCGGCGGGGAGCTGTTTTTT.

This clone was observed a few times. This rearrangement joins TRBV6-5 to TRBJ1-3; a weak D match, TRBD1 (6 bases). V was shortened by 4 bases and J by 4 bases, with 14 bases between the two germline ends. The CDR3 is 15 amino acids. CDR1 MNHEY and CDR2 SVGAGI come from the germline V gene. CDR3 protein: CASSFSLDRGNTIYF. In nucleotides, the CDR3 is TGTGCCAGCAGTTTCTCCTTGGACAGAGGAAACACCATATATTTT.

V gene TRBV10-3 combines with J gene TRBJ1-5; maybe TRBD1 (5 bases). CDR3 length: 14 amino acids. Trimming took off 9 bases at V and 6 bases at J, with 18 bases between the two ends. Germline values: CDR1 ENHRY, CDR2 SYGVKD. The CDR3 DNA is TGTGCCATGGGGGGGAGCGGAGCGGGTCAGCCCCAGCATTTT. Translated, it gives CAMGGSGAGQPQHF.

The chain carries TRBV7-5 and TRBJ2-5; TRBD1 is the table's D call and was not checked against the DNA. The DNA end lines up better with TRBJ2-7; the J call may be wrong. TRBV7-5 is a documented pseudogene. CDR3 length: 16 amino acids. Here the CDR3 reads CVRSLRVAGFSYEQYF. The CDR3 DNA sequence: TGTGTCAGAAGCTTAAGAGTTGCAGGGTTCTCCTACGAGCAGTACTTC.

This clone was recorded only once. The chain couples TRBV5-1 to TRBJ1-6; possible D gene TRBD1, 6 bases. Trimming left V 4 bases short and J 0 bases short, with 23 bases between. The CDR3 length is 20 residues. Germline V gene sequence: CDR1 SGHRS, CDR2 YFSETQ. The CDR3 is CASSALGGGPTSSYNSPLHF. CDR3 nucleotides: TGCGCCAGCAGCGCCTTAGGGGGGGGGCCTACGAGCTCCTATAATTCACCCCTCCACTTT.

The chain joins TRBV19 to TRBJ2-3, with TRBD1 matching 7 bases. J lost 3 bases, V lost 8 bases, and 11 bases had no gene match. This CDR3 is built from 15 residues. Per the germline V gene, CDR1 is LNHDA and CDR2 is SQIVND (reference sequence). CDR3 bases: TGTGCCAGTCTCCCACGGGGACAGACTACAGATACGCAGTATTTT. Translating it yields CASLPRGQTTDTQYF.

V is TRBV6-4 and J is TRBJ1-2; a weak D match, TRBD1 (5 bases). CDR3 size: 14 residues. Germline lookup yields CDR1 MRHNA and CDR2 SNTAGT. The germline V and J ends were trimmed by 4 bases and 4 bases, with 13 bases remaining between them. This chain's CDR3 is CASSAGVLGYGYTF. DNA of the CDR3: TGTGCCAGCAGTGCGGGGGTTTTGGGCTATGGCTACACCTTC.

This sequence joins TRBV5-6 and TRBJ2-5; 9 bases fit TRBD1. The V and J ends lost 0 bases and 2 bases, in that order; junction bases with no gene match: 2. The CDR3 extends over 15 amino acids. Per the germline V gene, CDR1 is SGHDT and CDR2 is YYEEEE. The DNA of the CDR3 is TGTGCCAGCAGCTTGGCCGGACAGGGGCAAGAGACCCAGTACTTC. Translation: CASSLAGQGQETQYF.

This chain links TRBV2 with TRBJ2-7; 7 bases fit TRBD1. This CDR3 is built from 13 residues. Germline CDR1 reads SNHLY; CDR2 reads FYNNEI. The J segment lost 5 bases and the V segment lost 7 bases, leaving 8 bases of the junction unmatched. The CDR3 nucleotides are TGTGCCAGCACCCGAAACAGGGGAGACGAGCAGTACTTC. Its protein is CASTRNRGDEQYF.

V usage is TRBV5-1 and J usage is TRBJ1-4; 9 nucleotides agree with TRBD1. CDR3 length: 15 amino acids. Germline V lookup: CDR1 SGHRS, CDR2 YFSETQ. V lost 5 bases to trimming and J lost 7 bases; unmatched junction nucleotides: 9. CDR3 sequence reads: CASRSGTGRSEKLFF. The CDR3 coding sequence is TGCGCCAGCAGATCCGGGACAGGGCGTAGTGAAAAACTGTTTTTT.

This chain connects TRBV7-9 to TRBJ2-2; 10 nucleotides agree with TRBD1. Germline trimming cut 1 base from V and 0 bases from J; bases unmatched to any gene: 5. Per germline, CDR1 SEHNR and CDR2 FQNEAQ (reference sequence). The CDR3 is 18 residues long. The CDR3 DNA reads TGTGCCAGCAGCTTAGGTGGGACAGGGGCCTCGAACACCGGGGAGCTGTTTTTT. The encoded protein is CASSLGGTGASNTGELFF.

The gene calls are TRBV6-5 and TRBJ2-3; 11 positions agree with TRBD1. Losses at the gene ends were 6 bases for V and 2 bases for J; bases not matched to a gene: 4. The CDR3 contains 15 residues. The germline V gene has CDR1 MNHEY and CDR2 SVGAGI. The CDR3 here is CASSPGQGDTDTQYF. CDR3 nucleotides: TGTGCCAGCAGCCCGGGACAGGGGGACACAGATACGCAGTATTTT.

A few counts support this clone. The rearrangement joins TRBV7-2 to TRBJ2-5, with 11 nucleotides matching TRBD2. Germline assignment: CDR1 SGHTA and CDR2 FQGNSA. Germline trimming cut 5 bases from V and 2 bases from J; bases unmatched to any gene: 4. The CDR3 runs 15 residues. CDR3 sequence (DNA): TGTGCCAGCAGCCCGGGACTAGCGGAGCAAGAGACCCAGTACTTC. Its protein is CASSPGLAEQETQYF.